This is a list of T cell receptor beta chains from one sample in a study of PD-1 blockade in classical Hodgkin lymphoma. TCRdb keeps only in-frame clones here, not all; method: immunoSEQ multiplex PCR. The data contain approximately 100,000 clones, about 83% of them singletons. The sample was peripheral blood mononuclear cells (PBMCs), taken before the fourth cycle of nivolumab. These receptors originate from a human donor with classical Hodgkin lymphoma. The CDR3 runs from the conserved cysteine through the conserved F or W. A D gene is named only where the DNA matches it firmly. Rows give clone size only sometimes, using once, few, many, or a class for an expanded clone.

v_gene	j_gene	d_gene	abundance	CDR3aa	CDR3nt
TRBV10-2	TRBJ2-2	NA	NA	CARAIDGGSGELFF	TGCGCCAGAGCGATCGATGGGGGATCCGGGGAGCTGTTTTTT
TRBV5-1	TRBJ1-2	NA	NA	CASSLDPMRGYTF	TGCGCCAGCAGCTTGGACCCCATGAGAGGCTACACCTTC
TRBV18	TRBJ1-2	NA	NA	CASSPSQANNNYGYTF	TGTGCCAGCTCACCAAGCCAGGCCAATAATAACTATGGCTACACCTTC
TRBV7-8	TRBJ2-7	TRBD2	NA	CASSPSSLREKYYEQYF	TGTGCCAGCAGCCCTAGCAGTTTGCGGGAGAAATACTACGAGCAGTACTTC
TRBV27	TRBJ2-5	TRBD2	NA	CASHSLSGGPQETQYF	TGTGCCAGCCATTCCCTCAGCGGGGGACCCCAAGAGACCCAGTACTTC
TRBV4-2	TRBJ2-7	NA	NA	CASSLPDPYEQYF	TGTGCCAGCAGCCTTCCGGACCCCTACGAGCAGTACTTC
TRBV10-3	TRBJ2-1	NA	NA	CAISGGHPGRGAEQFF	TGTGCCATCAGTGGGGGACACCCCGGTAGGGGGGCTGAGCAGTTCTTC
TRBV2	TRBJ2-5	NA	NA	CASSWGQETQYF	TGTGCCAGCAGTTGGGGGCAAGAGACCCAGTACTTC
TRBV7-2	TRBJ1-1	TRBD1	NA	CASSLYQGGNTEAFF	TGTGCCAGCAGCTTATACCAGGGGGGGAACACTGAAGCTTTCTTT
TRBV19	TRBJ1-1	NA	NA	CASSIVYGENTEAFF	TGTGCCAGTAGTATAGTGTACGGGGAGAACACTGAAGCTTTCTTT
TRBV18	TRBJ1-1	NA	NA	CASSPRTGQKAEAFF	TGTGCCAGCTCACCAAGGACCGGACAGAAGGCTGAAGCTTTCTTT
TRBV10-3	TRBJ2-3	TRBD1	NA	CAISGGQGWYF	TGTGCCATCAGTGGGGGACAGGGTTGGTATTTT
TRBV9	TRBJ2-2	NA	NA	CASSGNTGELFF	TGTGCCAGCAGCGGTAACACCGGGGAGCTGTTTTTT
TRBV14	TRBJ2-1	TRBD1	NA	CASSSSARQGAFYNEQFF	TGTGCCAGCAGTTCAAGCGCCAGGCAGGGGGCGTTCTACAATGAGCAGTTCTTC
TRBV6-6	TRBJ2-2	TRBD2	NA	CASSQLAEQTGELFF	TGTGCCAGCAGCCAACTAGCGGAGCAAACCGGGGAGCTGTTTTTT
TRBV6-5	TRBJ1-1	TRBD1	few	CASSLIGGLTEAFF	TGTGCCAGCAGTCTGATAGGGGGCCTCACTGAAGCTTTCTTT
TRBV11-2	TRBJ2-4	TRBD1	once	CASSRVGGRDIQYF	TGTGCCAGCAGCCGGGTAGGGGGCCGGGACATTCAGTACTTC
TRBV10-3	TRBJ2-7	NA	NA	CAISESNTYEQYF	TGTGCCATCAGTGAGTCGAACACCTACGAGCAGTACTTC
TRBV10-3	TRBJ1-2	NA	NA	CAITQGGPGYTF	TGTGCCATCACCCAAGGGGGGCCCGGCTACACCTTC
TRBV2	TRBJ1-3	NA	many	CASCLTASGNTIYF	TGTGCCAGTTGCTTGACAGCGTCTGGAAACACCATATATTTT
TRBV7-2	TRBJ1-1	NA	NA	CASSLVWLGNTEAFF	TGTGCCAGCAGCTTAGTTTGGTTGGGGAACACTGAAGCTTTCTTT
TRBV6-5	TRBJ1-2	NA	NA	CASSFQGSYGYTF	TGTGCCAGCAGTTTTCAGGGAAGCTATGGCTACACCTTC
TRBV5-1	TRBJ2-7	TRBD1	NA	CASSLYPTGDSYEQYF	TGCGCCAGCAGCTTATATCCGACAGGGGACTCCTACGAGCAGTACTTC
TRBV28	TRBJ1-1	NA	few	CASRAGYEAFF	TGTGCCAGCAGGGCGGGTTATGAAGCTTTCTTT
TRBV5-6	TRBJ1-2	NA	NA	CASSLGRGRLNYGYTF	TGTGCCAGCAGCTTGGGGAGGGGACGACTTAACTATGGCTACACCTTC
TRBV4-3	TRBJ1-1	NA	NA	CASSRDRNTEAFF	TGCGCCAGCAGCCGCGACAGGAACACTGAAGCTTTCTTT
TRBV19	TRBJ1-3	NA	NA	CASSIDSARRYSGNTIYF	TGTGCCAGTAGTATAGATAGCGCCCGGAGGTACTCTGGAAACACCATATATTTT
TRBV10-1	TRBJ1-1	NA	NA	CASSENRGNTEAFF	TGCGCCAGCAGTGAGAACCGGGGGAACACTGAAGCTTTCTTT
TRBV5-1	TRBJ2-1	NA	NA	CASSLDGSAYNEQFF	TGCGCCAGCAGCTTGGACGGGAGCGCATACAATGAGCAGTTCTTC
TRBV29-1	TRBJ2-7	TRBD2	NA	CSVLSGRAHEQYF	TGCAGCGTCCTTAGCGGGAGGGCCCACGAGCAGTACTTC
TRBV2	TRBJ1-5	NA	NA	CASRVGDQPQHF	TGTGCCAGCAGGGTTGGGGATCAGCCCCAGCATTTT
TRBV10-3	TRBJ2-7	NA	NA	CAISAGTLSSYEQYF	TGTGCCATCAGCGCTGGAACTTTGAGCTCCTACGAGCAGTACTTC
TRBV18	TRBJ2-3	NA	NA	CASLRGGGDEDTQYF	TGTGCCAGCCTCCGGGGAGGAGGGGATGAAGATACGCAGTATTTT
TRBV10-3	TRBJ2-1	NA	few	CAIRGTTGSYNEQFF	TGTGCCATCAGAGGGACTACAGGGTCCTACAATGAGCAGTTCTTC
TRBV5-6	TRBJ2-5	NA	NA	CASSSYQETQYF	TGTGCCAGCAGCTCTTACCAAGAGACCCAGTACTTC
TRBV7-2	TRBJ2-4	NA	medium-sized	CASSIDTGSIQYF	TGTGCCAGCAGCATAGACACTGGATCTATTCAGTACTTC
TRBV28	TRBJ1-5	TRBD1	NA	CASNTGTGGNQPQHF	TGTGCCAGCAATACCGGGACAGGGGGGAATCAGCCCCAGCATTTT
TRBV18	TRBJ2-1	TRBD1	once	CASSRKGAVNEQFF	TGTGCCAGCTCACGGAAGGGGGCCGTGAATGAGCAGTTCTTC
TRBV6-6	TRBJ1-5	NA	NA	CASSYGGAGNQPQHF	TGTGCCAGCAGTTACGGGGGCGCAGGCAATCAGCCCCAGCATTTT
TRBV18	TRBJ2-7	NA	NA	CASSPPTHYEQYF	TGTGCCAGCTCACCACCGACTCATTACGAGCAGTACTTC
TRBV6-1	TRBJ1-2	TRBD1	NA	CASSATGALRGYTF	TGTGCCAGCAGTGCGACAGGGGCTCTCAGGGGCTACACCTTC
TRBV7-9	TRBJ2-3	TRBD1	NA	CASSQRGQGPDTQYF	TGTGCCAGCAGCCAAAGAGGACAGGGTCCAGATACGCAGTATTTT
TRBV5-1	TRBJ2-5	TRBD1	NA	CASGTGGAGKETQYF	TGCGCCAGCGGGACAGGGGGCGCCGGGAAAGAGACCCAGTACTTC
TRBV11-2	TRBJ2-6	TRBD1	NA	CASSQTGGRSGANVLTF	TGTGCCAGCAGCCAGACAGGGGGACGCTCTGGGGCCAACGTCCTGACTTTC
TRBV6-1	TRBJ1-2	NA	NA	CASSERAPNYGYTF	TGTGCCAGCAGTGAACGGGCCCCTAACTATGGCTACACCTTC
TRBV7-2	TRBJ2-7	TRBD2	NA	CASSLVGGYEQYF	TGTGCCAGCAGCTTAGTGGGGGGGTACGAGCAGTACTTC
TRBV25-1	TRBJ1-2	NA	NA	CASSEGVAGSSDYYGYTF	TGTGCCAGCAGCGAGGGAGTTGCAGGGTCCTCAGATTACTATGGCTACACCTTC
TRBV10-3	TRBJ2-2	NA	NA	CAISSTYTGELFF	TGTGCCATCAGCTCCACTTATACCGGGGAGCTGTTTTTT
TRBV5-1	TRBJ2-1	TRBD2	NA	CASSSGLAGKLYNEQFF	TGCGCCAGCAGCTCGGGACTAGCGGGAAAGTTATACAATGAGCAGTTCTTC
TRBV28	TRBJ2-7	TRBD2	once	CASSLRTSGIYEQYF	TGTGCCAGCAGTTTAAGGACTAGCGGGATCTACGAGCAGTACTTC
TRBV6-6	TRBJ1-3	TRBD1	NA	CASSSRDRAGNTIYF	TGTGCCAGCAGTTCCCGGGACAGGGCTGGAAACACCATATATTTT
TRBV15	TRBJ2-3	NA	NA	CATSTIGADTQYF	TGTGCCACCAGCACCATAGGGGCAGATACGCAGTATTTT
TRBV19	TRBJ1-5	NA	NA	CASSGRGMDQPQHF	TGTGCCAGTAGCGGCAGGGGTATGGATCAGCCCCAGCATTTT
TRBV27	TRBJ2-7	NA	NA	CASSLMMGTYEQYF	TGTGCCAGCAGTTTAATGATGGGGACCTACGAGCAGTACTTC